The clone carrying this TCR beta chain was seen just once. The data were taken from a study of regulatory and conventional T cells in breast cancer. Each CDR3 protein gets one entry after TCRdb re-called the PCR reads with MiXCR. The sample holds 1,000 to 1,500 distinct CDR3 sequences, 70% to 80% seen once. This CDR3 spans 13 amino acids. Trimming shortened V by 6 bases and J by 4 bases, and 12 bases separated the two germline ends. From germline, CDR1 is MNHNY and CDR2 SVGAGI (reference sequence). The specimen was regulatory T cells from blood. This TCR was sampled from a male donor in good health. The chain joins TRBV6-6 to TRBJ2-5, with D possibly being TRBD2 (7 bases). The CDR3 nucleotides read TGTGCCAGCAGGGGGGAGGGGGGAGAGACCCAGTACTTC. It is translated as CASRGEGGETQYF.